The source of this TCR beta chain is a study of shared clonotypes between healthy human individuals. Here immunoSEQ multiplex PCR was the method, and the copy in TCRdb shows in-frame clones only, minus some. The sample holds over 400,000 clones, more than 65% seen once. All the donors were Caucasian adults who lived in Nashville, Tennessee. Germline lookup yields CDR1 PRHDT and CDR2 FYEKMQ (reference sequence). Trimming removed 2 bases at V and 2 bases at J, with 11 bases between. This CDR3 is 15 amino acids long. Sequencing used PBMCs. This sequence was found in a middle-aged woman in good health. Some clones in this sample may be carry-over from other donors' samples. The chain couples TRBV13 to TRBJ2-3; D is ambiguous. CDR3 sequence reads: CASSLQASYTDTQYF. The CDR3 bases are TGTGCCAGCAGCTTACAGGCCTCTTACACAGATACGCAGTATTTT.